The next 27 T cell receptor beta chains were all read from a single sample in a study of cytomegalovirus exposure and HLA in healthy donors. 13 Jbeta primers and 60 Vbeta primers were used for the PCR. Method: immunoSEQ multiplex PCR; TCRdb's copy keeps in-frame clones and lacks some. This listing includes about 130,000 clones. Material for sequencing was PBMCs. These receptors were collected from a woman between 40 and 50 years old in good health and CMV-seropositive.

This sequence joins TRBV5-1 and TRBJ2-2; D is possibly TRBD2 (6 bases). Trimming took 3 bases from V and 7 from J, leaving 16 bases between them. This CDR3 has 15 residues. Germline CDR1 SGHRS, CDR2 YFSETQ. Written as DNA, the CDR3 is TGCGCCAGCAGCTGGGGAATCCAGGGAGGCGGGGAGCTGTTTTTT. It is translated as CASSWGIQGGGELFF.

A remark on this clone: The junction and the germline gene differ at one end; a read error may be behind it. V and J are TRBV27 and TRBJ1-5; D gene ambiguous. The CDR3 contains 16 residues. Looked up from germline, CDR1 is MNHEY and CDR2 is SMNVEV (reference sequence). DNA of the CDR3: TGTGCCTGCAGCCCCGGGGTGGGAGGGAGAAACCAGCCCCAGCATTTT. It encodes CACSPGVGGRNQPQHF.

The rearrangement links TRBV6-6 to TRBJ2-6, with D tentatively TRBD1 (6 bases). The germline CDR1 and CDR2 sequences are MNHNY and SVGAGI (reference sequence). V was shortened by 6 bases and J by 1 base, with 10 bases between the two germline ends. There are 15 residues in the CDR3. The CDR3 protein is CASREQGSGANVLTF. DNA for the CDR3: TGTGCCAGCAGAGAACAGGGATCTGGGGCCAACGTCCTGACTTTC.

The chain uses TRBV10-3 and TRBJ2-1; D is perhaps TRBD2 (6 bases). CDR3 length: 18 residues. CDR1 is ENHRY, CDR2 SYGVKD, per germline. The V gene lost 2 bases and the J gene lost 0 bases, with 17 bases spanning the gap. The CDR3 DNA follows: TGTGCCATCAGTGAGAAACGGGGGAGCATCGGCTCCTACAATGAGCAGTTCTTC. It codes for CAISEKRGSIGSYNEQFF.

The chain has TRBV10-1 and TRBJ2-3; 8 nucleotides agree with TRBD1. V was pared by 1 base and J by 2 bases, with 2 bases of the junction left unmatched. This CDR3 has 15 residues. Looked up from germline, CDR1 is WNHNN and CDR2 is SYGVQD (reference sequence). The CDR3 nucleotides read TGCGCCAGCAGTGAGTGGACAGGGTTCACAGATACGCAGTATTTT. It is translated as CASSEWTGFTDTQYF.

The chain links TRBV2 to TRBJ1-2, with TRBD1 matching over 11 bases. The CDR3 length is 15 residues. Germline loops: CDR1 SNHLY, CDR2 FYNNEI. With V trimmed by 6 bases and J by 3 bases, 6 bases remained unmatched. CDR3 nucleotide sequence: TGTGCCAGCAGACAGGACAGGGGGCAGGACTATGGCTACACCTTC. Encoded protein: CASRQDRGQDYGYTF.

The chain combines TRBV5-1 with TRBJ2-7, with D perhaps matching TRBD2 (6 bases). The CDR3 totals 16 residues. Trimming shortened V by 4 bases and J by 6 bases, and 23 bases separated the two germline ends. CDR1 and CDR2 (germline): SGHRS, YFSETQ. The CDR3 reads CASSHGGTVLYGEQYF. The CDR3 bases are TGCGCCAGCAGCCACGGGGGAACAGTCCTATACGGCGAGCAGTACTTC.

Notes on this clone: The limits of the CDR3 on the DNA are not certain, so only TCRdb's listed CDR3 is given. The CDR3 is CASRLVGQGAFVCYTF. The chain recombines TRBV12-2 with TRBJ1-2; the D call of TRBD1 is as the table states it, not checked on the DNA. TRBV12-2 is an annotated pseudogene. Ends included, the CDR3 has 16 residues.

V gene TRBV28 combines with J gene TRBJ2-1; 10 nucleotides agree with TRBD2. The trim removed 3 bases at V and 10 bases at J, leaving 12 bases unmatched. The CDR3 totals 16 residues. Germline V gene sequence: CDR1 MDHEN, CDR2 SYDVKM. Here the CDR3 DNA reads TGTGCCAGCAGTTTGCTCAGCGGGAGGGCCTTTGGCGAGCAGTTCTTC. Its translation: CASSLLSGRAFGEQFF. The full variable domain, in which reference TRBV28 and TRBJ2-1 provide the parts outside the CDR3, is DVKVTQSSRYLVKRTGEKVFLECVQDMDHENMFWYRQDPGLGLRLIYFSYDVKMKEKGDIPEGYSVSREKKERFSLILESASTNQTSMYLCASSLLSGRAFGEQFFGPGTRLTVL.

V usage is TRBV30 and J usage is TRBJ2-7; weak D call: TRBD2 (6 bases). Between the trimmed V and J ends, which lost 4 bases and 3 bases, there was a span of 19 bases. The germline V gene encodes CDR1 GTSNPN and CDR2 SVGIG (reference sequence). There are 15 residues in the CDR3. The DNA for the CDR3 is TGTGCCTGGATTCTAGCGAGGCTCTGGGGCTACGAGCAGTACTTC. This codes for CAWILARLWGYEQYF.

The chain combines TRBV25-1 with TRBJ2-7; tentative D call: TRBD1 (6 bases). The CDR3 is 14 amino acids. Germline V gene data show CDR1 as MGHDK and CDR2 as SYGVNS. Trimming cost V 4 bases and J 3 bases, with 13 bases left between them. CDR3 amino acids: CASSVGHPNYEQYF. In nucleotides, the CDR3 is TGTGCCAGCAGTGTGGGACACCCAAACTACGAGCAGTACTTC.

The V gene is TRBV19, the J gene TRBJ1-1; D might be TRBD1 (6 bases). Trimming took off 8 bases at V and 3 bases at J, with 13 bases between the two ends. CDR3 length: 13 amino acids. The germline V gene has CDR1 LNHDA and CDR2 SQIVND (reference sequence). In nucleotides, the CDR3 is TGTGCCAGTTCCACGGACAGACACACTGAAGCTTTCTTT. This translates into CASSTDRHTEAFF.

This sequence joins TRBV11-2 and TRBJ2-7; 11 nucleotides agree with TRBD2. V shed 4 bases, J shed 6 bases, and the junction held 14 bases outside the gene matches. The CDR3 length is 17 residues. Germline CDR1 reads SGHAT; CDR2 reads FQNNGV. CDR3 amino acids: CASSSETSGINPREQYF. The CDR3 DNA is TGTGCCAGCAGCTCGGAGACTAGCGGGATTAATCCGCGCGAGCAGTACTTC.

The chain has TRBV4-2 and TRBJ2-5; 11 bases agree with TRBD2. From germline, CDR1 is LGHNA and CDR2 YNFKEQ. The CDR3 contains 18 residues. After removal of 0 bases from V and 0 bases from J, the junction contained 6 bases not matched to a gene. CDR3 sequence: CASSQDSGRAVNQETQYF. CDR3 nucleotide sequence: TGTGCCAGCAGCCAAGATAGCGGGAGGGCCGTAAACCAAGAGACCCAGTACTTC.

The chain has TRBV5-6 and TRBJ2-7, with 12 bases matching TRBD1. CDR1 and CDR2 (germline): SGHDT, YYEEEE. The CDR3 sequence is 15 residues long. The V gene end was trimmed by 3 bases and the J gene end by 7 bases; junction bases not matched to a gene: 8. Written as DNA, the CDR3 is TGTGCCAGCAGCTCTACGGGACAGGGGGCTGGAGAGCAGTACTTC. Translated: CASSSTGQGAGEQYF.

The gene calls are TRBV7-9 and TRBJ2-1, with D perhaps TRBD1 (6 bases). Germline V gene sequence: CDR1 SEHNR, CDR2 FQNEAQ (reference sequence). The CDR3 length is 18 residues. The V gene lost 1 base and the J gene lost 0 bases, with 16 bases spanning the gap. This CDR3 reads CASSLEGGRLSSYNEQFF. For the CDR3, the DNA is TGTGCCAGCAGCTTAGAAGGGGGACGACTAAGCTCCTACAATGAGCAGTTCTTC.

The chain uses TRBV18 and TRBJ1-1, with TRBD1 as a possible D gene (5 bases). Trimming pared 2 bases from V and 1 base from J, leaving 14 bases between. Germline-derived CDR1 and CDR2 are KGHSH and LQKENI. The CDR3 length is 16 residues. In DNA, the CDR3 is TGTGCCAGCTCACCAGCGGCAGGGCGACGGAACACTGAAGCTTTCTTT. Translated, it gives CASSPAAGRRNTEAFF.

The chain carries TRBV5-1 and TRBJ2-1; a possible D gene is TRBD2 (6 bases). Germline values: CDR1 SGHRS, CDR2 YFSETQ. The ends were cut back, 0 bases at V and 10 bases at J, with 14 bases in the middle. The CDR3 spans 14 residues. CDR3 bases: TGCGCCAGCAGCTTGGACCCTCTTCGGGGGGAGCAGTTCTTC. Translation: CASSLDPLRGEQFF.

The chain recombines TRBV6-1 with TRBJ1-3; D not resolved. Trimming removed 3 bases at V and 11 bases at J, with 14 bases between. CDR3 length: 13 amino acids. The germline CDR1 and CDR2 sequences are MNHNS and SASEGT. CDR3 bases: TGTGCCAGCAGTGACCCGGGTTCTCCGTCCATATATTTT. This encodes CASSDPGSPSIYF.

V is TRBV7-2 and J is TRBJ2-7, with 10 nucleotides matching TRBD2. This CDR3 spans 16 amino acids. The junction had 8 bases not matched to a gene; V was cut back by 3 bases and J by 3 bases. Germline V gene lookup returns CDR1 SGHTA and CDR2 FQGNSA. The CDR3 DNA is TGTGCCAGCAGCTTCAATCTTCGGACTAGCGGCTACGAGCAGTACTTC. This codes for CASSFNLRTSGYEQYF.

V is TRBV18 and J is TRBJ2-7; 7 bases line up with TRBD1. V lost 2 bases to trimming and J lost 3 bases; unmatched junction nucleotides: 4. The CDR3 length is 14 residues. The V gene's germline CDR1 is KGHSH and CDR2 LQKENI. Written as DNA, the CDR3 is TGTGCCAGCTCACCAGGGACAGCCGTCTACGAGCAGTACTTC. Its protein product is CASSPGTAVYEQYF.

The rearrangement links TRBV7-9 to TRBJ2-1, with D tentatively TRBD2 (5 bases). CDR3 length: 17 residues. Germline-derived CDR1 and CDR2 are SEHNR and FQNEAQ (reference sequence). Trimming removed 5 bases from V and 2 bases from J, with 19 bases in between. The DNA for the CDR3 is TGTGCCAGCAGCAGAATGGAGCGGAGGCCGGCCTACAATGAGCAGTTCTTC. This gives the protein CASSRMERRPAYNEQFF.

This chain links TRBV5-6 with TRBJ2-7; the match to TRBD1 covers 11 bases. J lost 6 bases, V lost 5 bases, and 19 bases had no gene match. The V gene's germline CDR1 is SGHDT and CDR2 YYEEEE. There are 18 residues in the CDR3. The CDR3 protein is CASSLGQGAGLATREQYF. The DNA of the CDR3 is TGTGCCAGCAGTCTCGGACAGGGGGCAGGACTAGCAACACGCGAGCAGTACTTC.

V usage is TRBV6-6 and J usage is TRBJ2-7; D remains unclear. CDR3 size: 12 residues. Germline CDR1 reads MNHNY; CDR2 reads SVGAGI (reference sequence). Trimming shortened V by 6 bases and J by 5 bases, and 11 bases separated the two germline ends. CDR3 sequence: CASRYTGDEQYF. The CDR3 nucleotides read TGTGCCAGCAGGTATACCGGAGACGAGCAGTACTTC.

The J gene is TRBJ1-5, the V gene TRBV18; D may be TRBD1 (5 bases). CDR3 length: 16 residues. Germline V gives CDR1 KGHSH, CDR2 LQKENI. V was cut by 5 bases and J by 4 bases, with 18 bases left in between. Here the CDR3 reads CASSITGGASNQPQHF. The CDR3 DNA sequence: TGTGCCAGCTCAATCACCGGAGGGGCTAGTAATCAGCCCCAGCATTTT. The whole variable domain, filled in from reference TRBV18 and TRBJ1-5, reads NAGVMQNPRHLVRRRGQEARLRCSPMKGHSHVYWYRQLPEEGLKFMVYLQKENIIDESGMPKERFSAEFPKEGPSILRIQQVVRGDSAAYFCASSITGGASNQPQHFGDGTRLSIL.

Concerning this clone: One end of the junction does not line up with germline, which may come from a read error. The chain joins TRBV29-1 to TRBJ2-5, with D possibly TRBD2 on 5 matching bases. Germline CDR1 and CDR2: SQVTM and ANQGSEA. This CDR3 has 13 residues. The DNA of the CDR3 is TGCAGCGTTGGCCCCCCGGGGAGAGAGGCCCAGTACTTC. This gives the protein CSVGPPGREAQYF.

V is TRBV29-1 and J is TRBJ1-2, with a possible D match to TRBD1 (6 bases). V was shortened by 7 bases and J by 6 bases, with 15 bases between the two germline ends. Germline CDR1 reads SQVTM; CDR2 reads ANQGSEA. The CDR3 totals 12 residues. CDR3 in amino acids: CSARGRIDGYTF. DNA of the CDR3: TGCAGCGCCAGGGGAAGGATTGATGGCTACACCTTC.